This T cell receptor beta chain was profiled in a study of shared clonotypes between healthy human individuals. Points from the study as a whole: Shared clonotypes: about 5% naive CD4, 3.5% to 4% naive CD8, under 2.5% memory CD4, over 0.3% memory CD8. Sampling was confined to blood; repertoires within tissues likely differ. It was the non-shared clonotypes that had lower generation probabilities than clonotypes shared by all four donors.

Trimming at V came to 2 bases and at J to 5 bases, leaving 5 bases not matched to a gene. Germline assignment: CDR1 SGHRS and CDR2 YFSETQ. The CDR3 length is 16 residues. Libraries were prepared by immunoSEQ multiplex PCR; TCRdb keeps only in-frame clonotypes and omits some of them. The sample has 2.5 million or so clones; more than 90% are singletons. On this clone itself: Its antigen is not identified.

The rearrangement uses TRBV5-1 and TRBJ2-1; 12 positions agree with TRBD1. The sequencing sample was made of naive CD4+ T cells sorted from blood. Subset: CD45RA+ positively selected. This clonotype was sampled from a man aged 18 to 29 in good health. The CDR3 nucleotides read TGCGCCAGCAGCTTAATGGGACAGGGGGCAAACAATGAGCAGTTCTTC. Its protein is CASSLMGQGANNEQFF.